This TCR beta chain is drawn from a study of cytomegalovirus exposure and HLA in healthy donors. Whole-study results and caveats: The study labeled more than 150 TCR beta chains cytomegalovirus-associated. Earlier findings revealed that most TCR beta V segments proved productive either about 87% or about 30% of the time.

With 5 bases removed from V and 1 base from J, the gap between germline ends came to 11 bases. CDR1 and CDR2 from the germline V gene are MNHNS and SASEGT. The CDR3 runs to 14 residues. With regard to this clone: Its matching antigen is unknown.

PCR used 60 Vbeta primers and 13 Jbeta primers. The repertoire was sequenced with immunoSEQ multiplex PCR; TCRdb's copy has only in-frame clones and lacks some. The sample carries approximately 89,000 clones, more than 70% recorded once. The chain joins TRBV6-1 to TRBJ1-1; D gene uncertain. Sequenced material: PBMCs. The sequence was obtained from a man in his thirties or forties in good health and CMV-seronegative. Here the CDR3 DNA reads TGTGCCAGCAGTCGCCCCCCAGGGAACACTGAAGCTTTCTTT. It yields the protein CASSRPPGNTEAFF.